This TCR beta chain stems from a study of T-cell reconstitution after alpha-beta-depleted transplantation in children (dated by TCRdb to between 2015 and 2016). Regarding the study in general: The study quantitatively tracked T-cell immune reconstitution after TCRalphabeta/CD19-depleted allogeneic hematopoietic cell transplantation in children using TCR repertoire profiling.

V has 1 base trimmed and J has 8 bases trimmed; junction bases matching no gene number 4. Looking up the germline V gene yields CDR1 SGHTA and CDR2 FQGNSA. The CDR3 starts with the cysteine, ends with the phenylalanine, and has 15 residues. The sequence is cut down to CDR3 DNA, 45 bases in frame from base 1. Libraries were built with PCR. TCRdb names Illumina HiSeq 2500 as the instrument used. Molecular barcoding was employed in the preparation of TCR libraries, with unique molecular identifiers being used to normalize TCRbeta repertoire quantification. TCRdb reworked the public reads: Q25 trimming with fastp, MiXCR clone assembly, productive beta chains retained. Each CDR3 protein appears once, grouped with its most common genes and DNA. The sample records about 640,000 distinct CDR3 sequences, 15% to 20% of which are singletons. The ten biggest clones cover 1.1% of the sample. This clonotype was seen many times. The antigen it binds to is not known. It has no much larger one-base neighbor in the sample; base qualities were not kept.

The chain joins TRBV7-2 to TRBJ1-4; 10 nucleotides in the junction match TRBD1. The TCR comes from a human donor who donated a stem cell graft to a child with acute myeloid leukemia. Sequenced material: PBMCs from the stem cell graft donor, taken from the stem cell graft. The nucleotide sequence is given as TGTGCCAGCAGCTTAGGGGACAGGGGAGGGGAAAAACTGTTTTTT. It translates as CASSLGDRGGEKLFF.